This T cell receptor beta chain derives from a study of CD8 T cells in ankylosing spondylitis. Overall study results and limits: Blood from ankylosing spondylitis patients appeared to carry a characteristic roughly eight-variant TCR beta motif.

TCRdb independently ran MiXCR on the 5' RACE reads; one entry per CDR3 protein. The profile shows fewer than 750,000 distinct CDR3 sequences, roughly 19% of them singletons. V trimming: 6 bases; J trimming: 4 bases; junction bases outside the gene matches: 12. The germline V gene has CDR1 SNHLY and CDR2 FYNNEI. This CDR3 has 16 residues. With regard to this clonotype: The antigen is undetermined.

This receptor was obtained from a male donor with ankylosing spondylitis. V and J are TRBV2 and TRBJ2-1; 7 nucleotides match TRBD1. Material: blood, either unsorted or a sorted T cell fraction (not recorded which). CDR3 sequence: CASSDSGQPPYNEQFF. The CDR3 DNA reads TGTGCCAGCAGCGACTCGGGACAGCCTCCTTACAATGAGCAGTTCTTC.